Each of the 32 T cell receptor beta chains below was sequenced from the same sample in a study of graft-versus-host responses after intestinal transplantation. Clones were read by immunoSEQ multiplex PCR, and TCRdb kept only the in-frame ones, dropping some. The table records over 65,000 clones, 92% of them present only once. The sequences come from PBMCs, collected 98 days after intestinal transplantation. The receptors were gathered from a human patient who received an intestinal transplant, so some T cells may come from the graft donor.

The chain carries TRBV11-1 and TRBJ1-4; no clear D gene. Trimming took off 6 bases at V and 8 bases at J, with 22 bases between the two ends. Germline values: CDR1 SGHAT, CDR2 FQDESV (reference sequence). This CDR3 is built from 16 residues. CDR3 sequence: CASSFGGAKPLEKLFF. As DNA, the CDR3 is TGTGCCAGCAGTTTTGGAGGCGCGAAACCCTTGGAAAAACTGTTTTTT. The variable domain in full, completed from reference TRBV11-1 and TRBJ1-4, reads EAEVAQSPRYKITEKSQAVAFWCDPISGHATLYWYRQILGQGPELLVQFQDESVVDDSQLPKDRFSAERLKGVDSTLKIQPAELGDSAMYLCASSFGGAKPLEKLFFGSGTQLSVL.

V usage is TRBV11-2 and J usage is TRBJ2-5, with 9 bases matching TRBD2. The CDR3 extends over 17 amino acids. Trimming removed 3 bases from V and 3 bases from J; junction bases left unmatched: 11. Germline V CDR1 and CDR2: SGHAT, FQNNGV. CDR3 in DNA: TGTGCCAGCAGCTTGCCCTGGGCTAGCGGGGCCGAAGAGACCCAGTACTTC. This gives the protein CASSLPWASGAEETQYF.

V gene TRBV13 combines with J gene TRBJ2-1, with TRBD2 as a possible D gene (6 bases). This CDR3 has 20 amino acids. Trimming stripped 0 bases from V and 0 bases from J, with 21 bases between. Germline CDR1 reads PRHDT; CDR2 reads FYEKMQ (reference sequence). The DNA for the CDR3 is TGTGCCAGCAGCTTAGGCGGGACTGTTACGCCACTAAGCTCCTACAATGAGCAGTTCTTC. Translated, it gives CASSLGGTVTPLSSYNEQFF.

The V call is TRBV5-1, the J call TRBJ2-2, with 10 nucleotides matching TRBD2. V trimming: 0 bases; J trimming: 1 base; junction bases outside the gene matches: 3. Germline loops: CDR1 SGHRS, CDR2 YFSETQ. This CDR3 is built from 17 residues. The DNA for the CDR3 is TGCGCCAGCAGCTTGGGTAGCGGGGGGCAGAACACCGGGGAGCTGTTTTTT. Translation: CASSLGSGGQNTGELFF.

The chain links TRBV6-1 to TRBJ2-5; 12 nucleotides line up with TRBD1. Germline-derived CDR1 and CDR2 are MNHNS and SASEGT. The CDR3 totals 15 residues. V trimming: 3 bases; J trimming: 5 bases; junction bases outside the gene matches: 4. The CDR3 spells CASSDGTGGYETQYF. Written as DNA, the CDR3 is TGTGCCAGCAGTGATGGGACAGGGGGCTATGAGACCCAGTACTTC.

The chain links TRBV7-3 to TRBJ2-5; D is undetermined. This CDR3 comprises 12 residues. V was shortened by 5 bases and J by 5 bases, with 9 bases between the two germline ends. Germline-derived CDR1 and CDR2 are SGHTA and FQGTGA. The CDR3 is CASSHVGETQYF. CDR3 sequence (DNA): TGTGCCAGCAGCCACGTGGGGGAGACCCAGTACTTC.

The CDR3 DNA reads as TGCAGTGCTAGAGATGAAAAACTGTTTTTT. This codes for CSARDEKLFF. The gene calls are TRBV20-1 and TRBJ1-4; D is undetermined. This CDR3 contains 10 residues. The germline gives CDR1 DFQATT, CDR2 SNEGSKA (reference sequence). V lost 0 bases and J lost 7, with 0 bases in between.

The chain uses TRBV28 and TRBJ2-7, with 9 nucleotides matching TRBD1. The CDR3 contains 14 residues. V was clipped by 5 bases and J by 7 bases; unmatched bases: 9. Germline V CDR1 and CDR2: MDHEN, SYDVKM. The CDR3 sequence is CASSDWTGVEEQYF. Written as DNA, the CDR3 is TGTGCCAGCAGTGACTGGACAGGGGTGGAGGAGCAGTACTTC.

This clone was recorded a few times. This rearrangement joins TRBV5-4 to TRBJ2-2; possible D gene TRBD2, 5 bases. Germline-derived CDR1 and CDR2 are SGHNT and YYREEE (reference sequence). This CDR3 has 13 residues. V lost 4 bases, J lost 7 bases, and 11 bases lay in between. The CDR3 DNA is TGTGCCAGCAGCCTGGACGCGGGCGGGGAGCTGTTTTTT. Translated, it gives CASSLDAGGELFF.

The rearrangement joins TRBV19 to TRBJ2-1, with D possibly being TRBD1 (5 bases). V shed 3 bases and J shed 6 bases, with 9 bases lying between them. CDR1 and CDR2 from the germline V gene are LNHDA and SQIVND (reference sequence). This CDR3 is built from 13 residues. The CDR3 DNA sequence: TGTGCCAGTAGTATGGTCAGGGCCAATGAGCAGTTCTTC. Its protein product is CASSMVRANEQFF.

This chain connects TRBV28 to TRBJ2-7, with a weak D call TRBD2 (5 bases). Germline values: CDR1 MDHEN, CDR2 SYDVKM. Trimming stripped 6 bases from V and 5 bases from J, with 17 bases between. The CDR3 loop spans 14 amino acids. The CDR3 region has the DNA TGTGCCAGCAGGCCCGGTGAGGGCAAGGACGAGCAGTACTTC. Translated, it gives CASRPGEGKDEQYF.

This chain connects TRBV28 to TRBJ2-1; 11 nucleotides match TRBD2. Trimming at V came to 6 bases and at J to 7 bases, leaving 17 bases not matched to a gene. The CDR3 runs to 18 residues. CDR1 is MDHEN, CDR2 SYDVKM, per germline. Here the CDR3 DNA reads TGTGCCAGCAGCCTGACCCCTAAGACTAGCGGGGTGGGGAATGAGCAGTTCTTC. It is translated as CASSLTPKTSGVGNEQFF.

The CDR3 loop reads CASSDFQETQYF. CDR3 DNA sequence: TGTGCCAGCAGTGACTTCCAAGAGACCCAGTACTTC. V and J are TRBV6-4 and TRBJ2-5; D is undetermined. The germline CDR1 and CDR2 sequences are MRHNA and SNTAGT. The V gene lost 1 base and the J gene lost 1 base, with 1 base spanning the gap. This CDR3 has 12 residues.

The chain uses TRBV4-1 and TRBJ2-2; maybe TRBD1 (6 bases). The CDR3 totals 13 residues. Trimming pared 8 bases from V and 2 bases from J, leaving 9 bases between. Germline V lookup: CDR1 MGHRA, CDR2 YSYEKL. CDR3 residues: CASLDSNTGELFF. CDR3 sequence (DNA): TGCGCCAGCCTGGACAGTAACACCGGGGAGCTGTTTTTT.

The rearrangement uses TRBV4-2 and TRBJ2-2; 8 bases line up with TRBD2. V lost 0 bases to trimming and J lost 1 base; unmatched junction nucleotides: 4. The CDR3 is 17 amino acids. Looked up from germline, CDR1 is LGHNA and CDR2 is YNFKEQ. The CDR3 sequence is CASSQDGLAGNTGELFF. The CDR3 DNA follows: TGTGCCAGCAGCCAAGATGGGCTAGCGGGGAACACCGGGGAGCTGTTTTTT.

The chain couples TRBV5-6 to TRBJ1-1; 8 nucleotides align to TRBD1. V was pared by 0 bases and J by 5 bases, with 6 bases of the junction left unmatched. CDR1 is SGHDT and CDR2 is YYEEEE in the germline V gene. CDR3 length: 15 amino acids. DNA for the CDR3: TGTGCCAGCAGCTTGGATCGGACAGGGTTGACTGAAGCTTTCTTT. Residues: CASSLDRTGLTEAFF.

This chain joins TRBV19 and TRBJ2-5; D may correspond to TRBD1 or TRBD2 (5 bases each). The CDR3 spans 15 residues. Germline V gene lookup returns CDR1 LNHDA and CDR2 SQIVND (reference sequence). Trimming took 4 bases from V and 5 from J, leaving 17 bases between them. The CDR3 protein is CASSNRQQRGETQYF. The CDR3 region has the DNA TGTGCCAGTAGTAACCGACAGCAACGAGGGGAGACCCAGTACTTC.

The chain combines TRBV5-1 with TRBJ1-1; 8 positions match TRBD1. The V segment lost 5 bases and the J segment 5 bases; nucleotides outside the gene matches: 14. The CDR3 runs to 16 residues. CDR1 SGHRS and CDR2 YFSETQ come from the germline V gene. CDR3 region: CASSSSPGGAVTEAFF. In DNA, the CDR3 is TGCGCCAGCAGTTCTAGTCCAGGGGGCGCGGTAACTGAAGCTTTCTTT.

This chain uses TRBV5-1 with TRBJ2-5; 9 bases fit TRBD1. V lost 4 bases to trimming and J lost 2 bases; unmatched junction nucleotides: 3. From germline, CDR1 is SGHRS and CDR2 YFSETQ. This CDR3 comprises 14 residues. This CDR3 reads CASSRTGDQETQYF. The CDR3 nucleotides read TGCGCCAGCAGCCGGACAGGGGATCAAGAGACCCAGTACTTC. Combining the CDR3 with reference TRBV5-1 and TRBJ2-5 gives the whole variable domain KAGVTQTPRYLIKTRGQQVTLSCSPISGHRSVSWYQQTPGQGLQFLFEYFSETQRNKGNFPGRFSGRQFSNSRSEMNVSTLELGDSALYLCASSRTGDQETQYFGPGTRLLVL.

J is TRBJ1-1 and V is TRBV6-5; D uncertain. V was trimmed by 3 bases and J by 2 bases, leaving 7 bases between them. The CDR3 is made up of 13 amino acids. The germline CDR1 and CDR2 sequences are MNHEY and SVGAGI. The DNA for the CDR3 is TGTGCCAGCAGTTATGGGTACAACACTGAAGCTTTCTTT. As protein: CASSYGYNTEAFF.

This clone was recorded a few times. The rearrangement links TRBV6-5 to TRBJ1-1, with D perhaps matching TRBD1 (6 bases). V lost 0 bases to trimming and J lost 4 bases, with 12 bases between them. The CDR3 contains 15 residues. In germline, CDR1 is MNHEY, CDR2 SVGAGI. CDR3 DNA: TGTGCCAGCAGTTACTCGAATACAGGGTTCACTGAAGCTTTCTTT. Translating it yields CASSYSNTGFTEAFF.

V and J are TRBV7-2 and TRBJ2-5, with 8 bases lining up with TRBD2. Germline CDR1 SGHTA, CDR2 FQGNSA. With 5 bases clipped from V and 2 bases from J, the junction kept 7 bases outside the gene matches. This CDR3 has 15 residues. DNA of the CDR3: TGTGCCAGCAGCCCCGGGACTAGTCAGCAAGAGACCCAGTACTTC. It translates to CASSPGTSQQETQYF.

This chain links TRBV29-1 with TRBJ1-5, with D possibly matching TRBD1 (5 bases). Trimming removed 6 bases at V and 0 bases at J, with 9 bases between. Germline CDR1 SQVTM, CDR2 ANQGSEA. This CDR3 contains 13 residues. The CDR3 DNA reads TGCAGCGTGGGGACGGATAGCAATCAGCCCCAGCATTTT. This encodes CSVGTDSNQPQHF.

V and J are TRBV19 and TRBJ2-7; TRBD2 aligns across 10 bases. After removal of 4 bases from V and 3 bases from J, the junction contained 0 bases not matched to a gene. CDR1 and CDR2 (germline): LNHDA, SQIVND (reference sequence). The CDR3 runs to 13 residues. The CDR3 is CASSTSGSYEQYF. The CDR3 DNA reads as TGTGCCAGTAGTACTAGCGGGAGCTACGAGCAGTACTTC.

The chain has TRBV30 and TRBJ2-3; D remains ambiguous. Trimming took off 4 bases at V and 2 bases at J, with 7 bases between the two ends. The CDR3 runs to 12 residues. Germline CDR1 and CDR2: GTSNPN and SVGIG (reference sequence). CDR3 in amino acids: CAWTVDTDTQYF. CDR3 in DNA: TGTGCCTGGACCGTAGACACAGATACGCAGTATTTT.

The chain is built from TRBV11-2 and TRBJ2-5, with D perhaps TRBD2 (7 bases). This CDR3 is built from 18 residues. The ends were cut back, 5 bases at V and 9 bases at J, with 31 bases in the middle. The V gene's germline CDR1 is SGHAT and CDR2 FQNNGV. CDR3: CASSLAGARFPFRVSQYF. DNA for the CDR3: TGTGCCAGCAGCCTGGCGGGGGCAAGGTTCCCCTTTCGGGTTTCCCAGTACTTC.

The gene calls are TRBV5-6 and TRBJ1-5; the D is unclear. Trimming left V 0 bases short and J 6 bases short, with 4 bases between. The CDR3 totals 12 residues. Germline V gives CDR1 SGHDT, CDR2 YYEEEE. CDR3 DNA: TGTGCCAGCAGCTTGGCCGGTCAGCCCCAGCATTTT. It is translated as CASSLAGQPQHF.

V usage is TRBV7-3 and J usage is TRBJ2-5; D may be TRBD1 or TRBD2 (5 bases each). The V and J ends lost 5 bases and 4 bases respectively, with 23 bases between them. Germline assignment: CDR1 SGHTA and CDR2 FQGTGA. CDR3 length: 17 residues. The CDR3 is CASSPGKGRDPRETQYF. CDR3 nucleotide sequence: TGTGCCAGCAGCCCCGGGAAGGGCAGGGACCCACGAGAGACCCAGTACTTC. The full variable domain, in which reference TRBV7-3 and TRBJ2-5 provide the parts outside the CDR3, is GAGVSQTPSNKVTEKGKYVELRCDPISGHTALYWYRQSLGQGPEFLIYFQGTGAADDSGLPNDRFFAVRPEGSVSTLKIQRTERGDSAVYLCASSPGKGRDPRETQYFGPGTRLLVL.

The chain uses TRBV13 and TRBJ1-6; 7 nucleotides line up with TRBD1. This CDR3 contains 15 residues. The ends lost 4 bases at V and 7 bases at J; junction bases unmatched: 7. Germline CDR1 PRHDT, CDR2 FYEKMQ (reference sequence). CDR3 sequence: CASSSVGTANSPLHF. Written as DNA, the CDR3 is TGTGCCAGCAGCTCCGTCGGGACAGCAAATTCACCCCTCCACTTT.

The J gene is TRBJ1-1, the V gene TRBV7-6; 7 nucleotides match TRBD1. J was trimmed by 4 bases and V by 1 base; bases with no gene match: 0. CDR3 length: 13 amino acids. Germline loops: CDR1 SGHVS, CDR2 FNYEAQ. DNA of the CDR3: TGTGCCAGCAGCTTAGGACAGGGCACTGAAGCTTTCTTT. It translates to CASSLGQGTEAFF.

The chain recombines TRBV27 with TRBJ2-3; 8 nucleotides agree with TRBD2. V trimming: 5 bases; J trimming: 2 bases; junction bases outside the gene matches: 6. The CDR3 extends over 15 amino acids. In germline, CDR1 is MNHEY, CDR2 SMNVEV (reference sequence). CDR3 sequence (DNA): TGTGCCAGCAGTCCATCTAGCGGGTACACAGATACGCAGTATTTT. It specifies CASSPSSGYTDTQYF.

This rearrangement joins TRBV6-6 to TRBJ1-5; D is unresolved. V was shortened by 0 bases and J by 7 bases, with 4 bases between the two germline ends. The CDR3 loop spans 12 amino acids. From germline, CDR1 is MNHNY and CDR2 SVGAGI (reference sequence). CDR3: CASSYSIQPQHF. CDR3 coding DNA: TGTGCCAGCAGTTACTCGATACAGCCCCAGCATTTT.